This passage covers 30 T cell receptor beta chains from one sample sequenced in a study of T cells in Graves' hyperthyroidism and ophthalmopathy. Amplification of TCR beta CDR3 regions used RNA as the template. With the HTBI primer set, the TCR CDR3 went through a first round of RT-PCR. MiXCR, applied by TCRdb to the multiplex PCR reads, yields one record per CDR3 protein. The table has around 520,000 distinct CDR3 sequences, around 22% seen once. The sequenced material came from blood. These receptors all come from a woman in her thirties with Graves' ophthalmopathy.

This clonotype occurred a few times. The chain combines TRBV13 with TRBJ1-6, with 10 bases identical to TRBD1. This CDR3 has 16 residues. Germline-derived CDR1 and CDR2 are PRHDT and FYEKMQ (reference sequence). V dropped 5 bases and J dropped 7; count of bases not matched to a gene: 8. The CDR3 loop reads CASSPWDRGGNSPLHF. CDR3 in DNA: TGTGCCAGCAGCCCCTGGGACAGGGGAGGAAATTCACCCCTCCACTTT.

This clonotype was observed a handful of times. V is TRBV6-1 and J is TRBJ2-5, with 9 bases fitting TRBD1. Germline V gene lookup returns CDR1 MNHNS and CDR2 SASEGT. The CDR3 is 15 amino acids. V dropped 6 bases and J dropped 7; count of bases not matched to a gene: 12. CDR3 region: CASRVGQGDWGTQYF. The CDR3 DNA sequence: TGTGCCAGCAGAGTGGGACAGGGAGATTGGGGGACCCAGTACTTC.

The chain couples TRBV12-3 or TRBV12-4 to TRBJ2-7, with 7 bases identical to TRBD1. V dropped 10 bases and J dropped 2; count of bases not matched to a gene: 11. The CDR3 extends over 14 amino acids. The CDR3 nucleotides are TGTGCCACCAGCGAAGGGGACAGACCCTACGAGCAGTACTTC. Residues: CATSEGDRPYEQYF.

V and J are TRBV15 and TRBJ2-4; 9 nucleotides line up with TRBD2. Losses at the gene ends were 1 base for V and 5 bases for J; bases not matched to a gene: 6. The CDR3 consists of 16 residues. Looked up from germline, CDR1 is LNHNV and CDR2 is YYDKDF (reference sequence). The CDR3 coding sequence is TGTGCCACCAGCAGAGTAGGGACTAGCTTCGAAAACATTCAGTACTTC. It is translated as CATSRVGTSFENIQYF.

This clonotype was picked up many times. The chain combines TRBV27 with TRBJ1-2, with D possibly matching TRBD1 (6 bases). The CDR3 loop spans 15 amino acids. Germline CDR1 is MNHEY and CDR2 is SMNVEV (reference sequence). V lost 5 bases, J lost 0 bases, and 13 bases lay in between. The CDR3 spells CASSMTGYANYGYTF. The CDR3 DNA reads TGTGCCAGCAGTATGACAGGTTACGCTAACTATGGCTACACCTTC.

The chain couples TRBV4-2 to TRBJ2-7; 8 nucleotides match TRBD2. In germline, CDR1 is LGHNA, CDR2 YNFKEQ. The CDR3 sequence is 15 residues long. V lost 5 bases, J lost 6 bases, and 12 bases stayed unmatched. For the CDR3, the DNA is TGTGCCAGCAGCACTCCACCGGGGGGGACCGGCGAGCAGTACTTC. It specifies CASSTPPGGTGEQYF.

This clonotype was counted ten times or more. This chain joins TRBV19 and TRBJ1-5; D not certain. The CDR3 has 12 residues. Trimming took off 9 bases at V and 6 bases at J, with 12 bases between the two ends. Germline V gives CDR1 LNHDA, CDR2 SQIVND (reference sequence). In nucleotides, the CDR3 is TGTGCCAGCTTGGCCGGGCCTCAGCCCCAGCATTTT. Protein sequence: CASLAGPQPQHF.

In its sample, this clonotype was seen many times. The chain has TRBV20-1 and TRBJ1-2; D gene ambiguous. This CDR3 comprises 12 residues. CDR1 is DFQATT and CDR2 is SNEGSKA in the germline V gene (reference sequence). V lost 3 bases, J lost 4 bases, and 9 bases lay in between. The CDR3 is CSARDSLYGYTF. The CDR3 DNA sequence: TGCAGTGCTAGGGATAGTCTCTATGGCTACACCTTC.

This clonotype was found many times. The gene calls are TRBV27 and TRBJ2-5, with TRBD2 identical over 8 bases. Unmatched junction bases numbered 9, after V lost 5 bases and J lost 4 bases. Germline CDR1 and CDR2: MNHEY and SMNVEV (reference sequence). This CDR3 has 15 amino acids. This CDR3 is CASSDNRAGGETQYF. Written as DNA, the CDR3 is TGTGCCAGCAGTGACAACAGGGCGGGGGGAGAGACCCAGTACTTC.

The genes are TRBV28 and TRBJ2-5; a possible D gene is TRBD1 (6 bases). This CDR3 is 12 amino acids long. V lost 8 bases to trimming and J lost 7 bases, with 14 bases between them. CDR1 and CDR2 (germline): MDHEN, SYDVKM. CDR3 nucleotides: TGTGCCAGCGAACCAAGAGGGGGGACCCAGTACTTC. Residues: CASEPRGGTQYF.

As to this clonotype: At one end, the junction sequence differs from germline, possibly due to a read error. The J gene is TRBJ1-5, the V gene TRBV12-3 or TRBV12-4; no firm D call. The CDR3 runs 13 residues. This chain's CDR3 is CASSFIRDQPQHF. Here the CDR3 DNA reads TGTGCCAGCAGTTTTATCCGAGATCAGCCTCAGCATTTT.

This clonotype has more than one count but fewer than ten. This chain uses TRBV11-1 with TRBJ1-6, with 10 bases fitting TRBD1. CDR1 SGHAT and CDR2 FQDESV come from the germline V gene (reference sequence). This CDR3 region has 16 residues. The trim removed 5 bases at V and 6 bases at J, leaving 7 bases unmatched. CDR3 coding DNA: TGTGCCAGCAGCGCGGGGGACAGGGGTGGTAATTCACCCCTCCACTTT. This translates into CASSAGDRGGNSPLHF.

This clonotype appeared a few times. This sequence may be a read error, since a much larger clone differs from it by one base. The chain employs TRBV10-3 and TRBJ2-7, with D perhaps matching TRBD2 (5 bases). CDR1 is ENHRY, CDR2 SYGVKD, per germline. The CDR3 loop spans 15 amino acids. CDR3 region: CAISEPAEGTYERYF. In nucleotides, the CDR3 is TGTGCCATCAGTGAGCCCGCCGAGGGAACCTACGAGCGGTACTTC.

There are a few counts of this clonotype. The V and J genes are TRBV20-1 and TRBJ2-7; D tentatively reads TRBD1 or TRBD2 (6 bases each). CDR3 size: 12 residues. Germline V gene sequence: CDR1 DFQATT, CDR2 SNEGSKA (reference sequence). V lost 3 bases to trimming and J lost 4 bases, with 10 bases between them. CDR3 sequence: CSARGGRYEQYF. DNA of the CDR3: TGCAGTGCTAGGGGGGGCCGTTACGAGCAGTACTTC.

This clonotype was recorded at least ten times. This chain joins TRBV20-1 and TRBJ1-5; possibly TRBD1 for D (6 bases). This CDR3 has 14 amino acids. V was pared by 3 bases and J by 5 bases, with 14 bases between. Germline CDR1 is DFQATT and CDR2 is SNEGSKA (reference sequence). The CDR3 reads CSASRGGADQPQHF. Here the CDR3 DNA reads TGCAGTGCTAGTAGGGGGGGGGCAGATCAGCCCCAGCATTTT.

Concerning this clonotype: The junction and the germline gene differ at one end; a read error may be behind it. The chain uses TRBV27 and TRBJ1-2; D is perhaps TRBD1 (5 bases). This CDR3 is built from 14 residues. The V gene's germline CDR1 is MNHEY and CDR2 SMNVEV (reference sequence). The CDR3 here is CASSPLRGDYGCTF. In DNA form, the CDR3 reads TGTGCCAGCAGTCCTTTACGGGGGGACTATGGCTGCACCTTC.

This clonotype was seen ten or more times. The chain recombines TRBV2 with TRBJ2-7; TRBD2 agrees at 11 bases. V was clipped by 6 bases and J by 3 bases; unmatched bases: 7. Per the germline V gene, CDR1 is SNHLY and CDR2 is FYNNEI. The CDR3 is 15 amino acids. DNA for the CDR3: TGTGCCAGCAGCCCCATAACTAGCGGGGGCTACGAGCAGTACTTC. This translates into CASSPITSGGYEQYF. The whole variable domain, remainder taken from reference TRBV2 and TRBJ2-7, is EPEVTQTPSHQVTQMGQEVILRCVPISNHLYFYWYRQILGQKVEFLVSFYNNEISEKSEIFDDQFSVERPDGSNFTLKIRSTKLEDSAMYFCASSPITSGGYEQYFGPGTRLTVT.

This clonotype was counted many times. V gene TRBV16 combines with J gene TRBJ1-2; 8 positions agree with TRBD1. J gave up 8 bases and V 5 bases, and 10 bases lay outside the gene matches. The CDR3 sequence is 14 residues long. The V gene's germline CDR1 is KGHSY and CDR2 FQNENV. CDR3 amino acids: CASSRKQGVRGYTF. The CDR3 DNA follows: TGTGCCAGCAGCAGAAAACAGGGGGTCCGGGGCTACACCTTC.

This clonotype was seen only a few times. The chain is built from TRBV4-3 and TRBJ2-7; TRBD1 agrees at 8 bases. J gave up 3 bases and V 0 bases, and 7 bases lay outside the gene matches. Germline V CDR1 and CDR2: LGHNA, YSLEER. The CDR3 is 16 residues long. The DNA of the CDR3 is TGCGCCAGCAGCCAAGAGGGGGGACAGGCCCGCTACGAGCAGTACTTC. Translation gives CASSQEGGQARYEQYF.

This clonotype has only a few counts. This rearrangement joins TRBV6-2 or TRBV6-3 to TRBJ2-5; the D gene is possibly TRBD1 (6 bases). Germline V gene data show CDR1 as MNHEY and CDR2 as SVGEGT. With 0 bases removed from V and 5 bases from J, the gap between germline ends came to 10 bases. The CDR3 consists of 14 residues. The CDR3 coding sequence is TGTGCCAGCAGTTACTCGGGGGCTCGGGAGACCCAGTACTTC. Its translation: CASSYSGARETQYF.

This clonotype was counted at least ten times. V and J are TRBV10-3 and TRBJ2-5; weak D call: TRBD1 (6 bases). Germline V gene lookup returns CDR1 ENHRY and CDR2 SYGVKD. The length of the CDR3 is 16 residues. Deletions cut 6 bases from V and 1 base from J, with 18 bases between. CDR3 nucleotide sequence: TGTGCCATCAGGGACTCACGTGGACAGTCCCAAGAGACCCAGTACTTC. This sequence encodes CAIRDSRGQSQETQYF.

The sample holds many counts of this clonotype. This chain joins TRBV6-5 and TRBJ1-2; unclear D gene. The CDR3 runs to 15 residues. From germline, CDR1 is MNHEY and CDR2 SVGAGI. V lost 0 bases and J lost 3, with 11 bases in between. The DNA for the CDR3 is TGTGCCAGCAGTTACTCAACCGGGTTCGACTATGGCTACACCTTC. It encodes CASSYSTGFDYGYTF.

Only a few counts were recorded for this clonotype. The chain has TRBV12-3 or TRBV12-4 and TRBJ1-1, with D maybe TRBD1 (5 bases). V was pared by 6 bases and J by 7 bases, with 18 bases between. CDR3 length: 14 residues. The CDR3 bases are TGTGCCAGCAGAGGACGGGACCCAGTCTTTGAAGCTTTCTTT. It specifies CASRGRDPVFEAFF.

This chain's CDR3 is CASGLGPRAGVNYGYTF. In nucleotides, the CDR3 is TGTGCTAGTGGTTTGGGCCCCAGGGCAGGGGTGAACTATGGCTACACCTTC. The rearrangement joins TRBV12-5 to TRBJ1-2; possible D gene TRBD1, 6 bases. Germline V gene sequence: CDR1 LGHNT, CDR2 FRNRAP. Trimming took off 1 base at V and 2 bases at J, with 17 bases between the two ends. CDR3 length: 17 residues.

There are many counts of this clonotype. The rearrangement links TRBV30 to TRBJ2-7, with D tentatively TRBD1 (6 bases). The ends were cut back, 2 bases at V and 4 bases at J, with 9 bases in the middle. CDR1 is GTSNPN, CDR2 SVGIG, per germline (reference sequence). The CDR3 runs 12 residues. CDR3 sequence reads: CAWSLDSYEQYF. The DNA for the CDR3 is TGTGCCTGGAGTCTGGACAGTTACGAGCAGTACTTC. Variable domain in full (rest from reference TRBV30 and TRBJ2-7): SQTIHQWPATLVQPVGSPLSLECTVEGTSNPNLYWYRQAAGRGLQLLFYSVGIGQISSEVPQNLSASRPQDRQFILSSKKLLLSDSGFYLCAWSLDSYEQYFGPGTRLTVT.

This clonotype was seen ten or more times. The V gene is TRBV7-6, the J gene TRBJ2-7; the D is unclear. Trimming pared 5 bases from V and 2 bases from J, leaving 13 bases between. Looked up from germline, CDR1 is SGHVS and CDR2 is FNYEAQ. The CDR3 consists of 14 residues. In DNA, the CDR3 is TGTGCCAGCAGCCCGGAGATCGGGCCCTACGAGCAGTACTTC. Its translation is CASSPEIGPYEQYF.

This clonotype was recorded many times. The J gene is TRBJ2-2, the V gene TRBV27; TRBD1 or TRBD2 may be the D gene (6 bases each). The V gene's germline CDR1 is MNHEY and CDR2 SMNVEV (reference sequence). V gave up 10 bases and J gave up 0 bases, with 12 bases separating them. The CDR3 is 14 amino acids. The CDR3 coding sequence is TGTGCCACCCGGAGGGGGACGAACACCGGGGAGCTGTTTTTT. Amino acids: CATRRGTNTGELFF.

This clonotype has a count of ten or more. The gene calls are TRBV6-5 and TRBJ1-1; possible D gene TRBD1, 6 bases. Germline CDR1 MNHEY, CDR2 SVGAGI. The CDR3 totals 12 residues. V was shortened by 4 bases and J by 6 bases, with 9 bases between the two germline ends. Written as DNA, the CDR3 is TGTGCCAGCAGTTCGTGGGGGCCTGAAGCTTTCTTT. Translating gives CASSSWGPEAFF.

About this clonotype itself: A clone one base away is much larger, so this may be a read error. This chain links TRBV29-1 with TRBJ2-7; maybe TRBD1 (5 bases). Trimming took off 0 bases at V and 0 bases at J, with 12 bases between the two ends. The V gene's germline CDR1 is SQVTM and CDR2 ANQGSEA. The CDR3 covers 15 residues. The CDR3 loop reads CSVEEGQSLSYEQYF. The CDR3 DNA sequence: TGCAGCGTTGAAGAGGGGCAGAGCCTCTCCTACGAGCAGTACTTC.

The table lists this clonotype with many counts. The gene calls are TRBV28 and TRBJ2-2; 9 positions match TRBD1. Germline CDR1 and CDR2: MDHEN and SYDVKM. The V and J ends lost 2 bases and 13 bases, in that order; junction bases with no gene match: 14. The CDR3 is 16 residues long. The CDR3 loop reads CASSLGAGTGKAGLFF. In DNA, the CDR3 is TGTGCCAGCAGTTTAGGTGCCGGGACAGGGAAGGCGGGGCTGTTTTTT.